Below are 17 T cell receptor beta chains sequenced from a single sample in a study of long-term antiretroviral therapy in people with HIV. Sequencing used immunoSEQ v3.0 at survey level. Sequencing was performed with immunoSEQ multiplex PCR; in TCRdb, only in-frame clones are kept and a portion is missing. The sample has some 20,000 clones, 84% seen once. The sample here was unsorted PBMCs, taken almost 6 years after starting antiretroviral therapy. Source of these receptors: a man in his thirties or forties with HIV.

This clone has more than one count but fewer than ten. The chain is built from TRBV9 and TRBJ1-6; the D is unclear. V lost 3 bases and J lost 0, with 7 bases in between. CDR3 length: 15 amino acids. Germline loops: CDR1 SGDLS, CDR2 YYNGEE. The CDR3 reads CASSAGPSYNSPLHF. CDR3 DNA sequence: TGTGCCAGCAGCGCCGGACCCTCCTATAATTCACCCCTCCACTTT.

This chain connects TRBV5-1 to TRBJ2-7, with no clear D. This CDR3 comprises 16 residues. V was shortened by 0 bases and J by 2 bases, with 15 bases between the two germline ends. Germline V gene data show CDR1 as SGHRS and CDR2 as YFSETQ. This chain's CDR3 is CASSLGDNSATYEQYF. The DNA of the CDR3 is TGCGCCAGCAGCTTGGGTGACAATTCCGCGACCTACGAGCAGTACTTC.

This chain links TRBV27 with TRBJ2-3, with 9 nucleotides matching TRBD2. Germline values: CDR1 MNHEY, CDR2 SMNVEV (reference sequence). The V and J ends lost 8 bases and 1 base, in that order; junction bases with no gene match: 10. This CDR3 is built from 16 residues. CDR3 nucleotides: TGTGCCAGCTCTTTCTTAGCGGGAGAAGGCACAGATACGCAGTATTTT. Translation gives CASSFLAGEGTDTQYF.

This clone was seen just once. V is TRBV19 and J is TRBJ2-7; 11 nucleotides match TRBD1. The CDR3 consists of 14 residues. V gave up 6 bases and J gave up 3 bases; unmatched junction bases: 4. Per the germline V gene, CDR1 is LNHDA and CDR2 is SQIVND (reference sequence). The CDR3 DNA reads TGTGCCAGTAGCCCCGGGACAGGGGGCTACGAGCAGTACTTC. Amino acids: CASSPGTGGYEQYF.

This chain joins TRBV4-3 and TRBJ2-3; 12 positions agree with TRBD2. This CDR3 is 18 amino acids long. CDR1 LGHNA and CDR2 YSLEER come from the germline V gene. V was clipped by 1 base and J by 0 bases; unmatched bases: 5. The CDR3 spells CASSQVLAGGASTDTQYF. The CDR3 DNA is TGCGCCAGCAGCCAAGTGCTAGCGGGGGGGGCTAGCACAGATACGCAGTATTTT.

The V call is TRBV20-1, the J call TRBJ1-1; D is uncertain. Germline CDR1 and CDR2: DFQATT and SNEGSKA (reference sequence). The CDR3 is made up of 11 amino acids. Trimming cost V 3 bases and J 10 bases, with 12 bases left between them. DNA for the CDR3: TGCAGTGCTAGTACTCCTCTTTTAGCTTTCTTT. Translated: CSASTPLLAFF.

This clone came up once. One junction end disagrees with the germline gene, perhaps due to a read error. The rearrangement links TRBV6-1 to TRBJ1-2; TRBD1 agrees at 7 bases. The CDR3 extends over 17 amino acids. The germline V gene has CDR1 MNHNS and CDR2 SASEGT. Written as DNA, the CDR3 is TGTGCCATCAGTGAGTCCCCTTTCGACAGGGCAAAGCATGGCTACACCTTC. This sequence encodes CAISESPFDRAKHGYTF.

The CDR3 DNA follows: TGTGCCACCAGCAGAGGGCCGGGGGGACTTAATGAAAAACTGTTTTTT. This gives the protein CATSRGPGGLNEKLFF. V gene TRBV15 combines with J gene TRBJ1-4; TRBD1 is a possible D gene (5 bases). V was trimmed by 1 base and J by 4 bases, leaving 13 bases between them. The germline V gene has CDR1 LNHNV and CDR2 YYDKDF (reference sequence). The CDR3 length is 16 residues.

The chain recombines TRBV9 with TRBJ1-1; D unclear. The CDR3 has 13 amino acids. Trimming cost V 0 bases and J 1 base, with 4 bases left between them. Germline lookup yields CDR1 SGDLS and CDR2 YYNGEE. CDR3 amino acids: CASSVEPNTEAFF. CDR3 sequence (DNA): TGTGCCAGCAGCGTAGAACCGAACACTGAAGCTTTCTTT.

This rearrangement joins TRBV29-1 to TRBJ2-2; D gene unclear. The germline gives CDR1 SQVTM, CDR2 ANQGSEA. V dropped 5 bases and J dropped 5 bases, with 6 bases sitting between them. This CDR3 region has 11 residues. CDR3 sequence reads: CSVSDTGELFF. Written as DNA, the CDR3 is TGCAGCGTTTCAGATACCGGGGAGCTGTTTTTT.

This clone was seen a single time. The chain combines TRBV7-2 with TRBJ1-1; possible D gene TRBD1, 6 bases. V lost 3 bases, J lost 8 bases, and 10 bases lay in between. The CDR3 loop spans 12 amino acids. Germline V gene data show CDR1 as SGHTA and CDR2 as FQGNSA. CDR3 in amino acids: CASSFLRGEAFF. The CDR3 DNA follows: TGTGCCAGCAGCTTTCTAAGGGGGGAAGCTTTCTTT.

This chain joins TRBV11-2 and TRBJ2-3; 9 bases match TRBD2. CDR3 length: 14 residues. Looked up from germline, CDR1 is SGHAT and CDR2 is FQNNGV. J gave up 3 bases and V 3 bases, and 1 base lay outside the gene matches. DNA for the CDR3: TGTGCCAGCAGCTTGGCGGGGGGGACAGATACGCAGTATTTT. It encodes CASSLAGGTDTQYF.

CDR3 in DNA: TGTGCCTGGGGACGGGGGAACACTGAAGCTTTCTTT. This codes for CAWGRGNTEAFF. V gene TRBV30 combines with J gene TRBJ1-1; D remains ambiguous. The germline CDR1 and CDR2 sequences are GTSNPN and SVGIG (reference sequence). Between the trimmed V and J ends, which lost 5 bases and 1 base, there was a span of 8 bases. The length of the CDR3 is 12 residues.

The chain uses TRBV7-8 and TRBJ2-1; 9 bases align to TRBD1. V was clipped by 5 bases and J by 8 bases; unmatched bases: 13. The germline gives CDR1 SGHVS, CDR2 FQNEAQ. The CDR3 is 16 amino acids. CDR3 sequence: CASSITPRTGVHEQFF. The CDR3 DNA reads as TGTGCCAGCAGCATCACGCCTCGGACAGGGGTGCATGAGCAGTTCTTC.

The chain employs TRBV6-1 and TRBJ2-7; perhaps TRBD2 as D (6 bases). The V gene's germline CDR1 is MNHNS and CDR2 SASEGT. The CDR3 has 15 residues. With 4 bases removed from V and 3 bases from J, the gap between germline ends came to 16 bases. This CDR3 reads CASSVAGGSYYEQYF. CDR3 in DNA: TGTGCCAGCAGTGTCGCAGGAGGGTCTTACTACGAGCAGTACTTC.

The chain recombines TRBV7-2 with TRBJ2-3; weak D call: TRBD1 (5 bases). V was clipped by 2 bases and J by 5 bases, with 17 bases between them. CDR1 and CDR2 (germline): SGHTA, FQGNSA. CDR3 length: 16 residues. CDR3 loop: CASSLTPGNVQDTQYF. The DNA for the CDR3 is TGTGCCAGCAGCTTAACCCCAGGGAACGTGCAAGATACGCAGTATTTT.

The chain joins TRBV11-2 to TRBJ2-3, with D uncertain. The germline V gene encodes CDR1 SGHAT and CDR2 FQNNGV. This CDR3 spans 14 amino acids. Trimming cost V 2 bases and J 2 bases, with 8 bases left between them. This chain's CDR3 is CASSLLLHTDTQYF. CDR3 DNA sequence: TGTGCCAGCAGCTTACTACTTCACACAGATACGCAGTATTTT.